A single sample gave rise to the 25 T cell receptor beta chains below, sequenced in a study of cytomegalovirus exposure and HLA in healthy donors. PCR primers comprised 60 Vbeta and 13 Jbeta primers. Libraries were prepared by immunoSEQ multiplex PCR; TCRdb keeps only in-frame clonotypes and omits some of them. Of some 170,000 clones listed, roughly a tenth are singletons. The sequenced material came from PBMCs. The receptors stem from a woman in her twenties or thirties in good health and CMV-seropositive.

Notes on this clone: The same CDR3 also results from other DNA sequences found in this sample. DNA of the CDR3: TGTGCCAGCGGACTAGCGGTGGAGGGATCCTACAATGAGCAGTTCTTC. This sequence encodes CASGLAVEGSYNEQFF. V is TRBV2 and J is TRBJ2-1, with TRBD2 identical over 10 bases. Germline V gene sequence: CDR1 SNHLY, CDR2 FYNNEI. The J segment lost 1 base and the V segment lost 8 bases, leaving 8 bases of the junction unmatched. This CDR3 comprises 16 residues. Variable domain in full (rest from reference TRBV2 and TRBJ2-1): EPEVTQTPSHQVTQMGQEVILRCVPISNHLYFYWYRQILGQKVEFLVSFYNNEISEKSEIFDDQFSVERPDGSNFTLKIRSTKLEDSAMYFCASGLAVEGSYNEQFFGPGTRLTVL.

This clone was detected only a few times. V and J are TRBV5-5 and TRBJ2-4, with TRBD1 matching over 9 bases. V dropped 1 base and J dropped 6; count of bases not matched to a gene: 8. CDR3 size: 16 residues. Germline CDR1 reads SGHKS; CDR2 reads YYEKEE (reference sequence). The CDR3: CASSLWGDRVGNIQYF. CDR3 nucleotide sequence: TGTGCCAGCAGCTTGTGGGGGGACAGGGTTGGAAACATTCAGTACTTC. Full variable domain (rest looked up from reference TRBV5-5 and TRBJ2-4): DAGVTQSPTHLIKTRGQQVTLRCSPISGHKSVSWYQQVLGQGPQFIFQYYEKEERGRGNFPDRFSARQFPNYSSELNVNALLLGDSALYLCASSLWGDRVGNIQYFGAGTRLSVL.

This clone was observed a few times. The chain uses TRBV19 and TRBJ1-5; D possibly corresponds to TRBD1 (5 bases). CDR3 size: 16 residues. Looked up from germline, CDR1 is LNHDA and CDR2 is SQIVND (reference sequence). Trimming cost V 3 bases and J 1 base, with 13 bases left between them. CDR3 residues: CASSMYGTTSNQPQHF. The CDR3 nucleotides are TGTGCCAGTAGTATGTATGGGACTACGAGCAATCAGCCCCAGCATTTT.

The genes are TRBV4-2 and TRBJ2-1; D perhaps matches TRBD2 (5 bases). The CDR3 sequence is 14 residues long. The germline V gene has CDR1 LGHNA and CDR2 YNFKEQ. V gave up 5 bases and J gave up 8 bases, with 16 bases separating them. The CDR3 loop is CASSALPSFDEQFF. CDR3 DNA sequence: TGTGCCAGCAGCGCACTCCCTAGCTTCGATGAGCAGTTCTTC.

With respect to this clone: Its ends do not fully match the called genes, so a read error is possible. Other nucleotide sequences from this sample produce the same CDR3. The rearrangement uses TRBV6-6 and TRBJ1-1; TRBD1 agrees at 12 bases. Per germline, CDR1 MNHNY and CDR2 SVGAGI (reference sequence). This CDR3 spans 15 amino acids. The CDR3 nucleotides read TGTGCCAGCAGTTACTCGGGACAGGGGGCGACTGAAGCTTTTTTT. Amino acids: CASSYSGQGATEAFF.

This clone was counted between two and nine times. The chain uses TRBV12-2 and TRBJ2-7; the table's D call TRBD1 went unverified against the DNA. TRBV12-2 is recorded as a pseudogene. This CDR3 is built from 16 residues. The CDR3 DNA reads TGTGCAAGTCGCTCGACCAGGGGTAACGGGCTCTACGAGCAGTACTTC. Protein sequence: CASRSTRGNGLYEQYF.

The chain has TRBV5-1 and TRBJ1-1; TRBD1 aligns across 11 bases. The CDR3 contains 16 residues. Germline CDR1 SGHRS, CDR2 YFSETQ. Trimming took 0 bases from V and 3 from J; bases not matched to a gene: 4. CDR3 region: CASSLGTGGAYTEAFF. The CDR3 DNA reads TGCGCCAGCAGCTTGGGGACAGGGGGCGCATACACTGAAGCTTTCTTT.

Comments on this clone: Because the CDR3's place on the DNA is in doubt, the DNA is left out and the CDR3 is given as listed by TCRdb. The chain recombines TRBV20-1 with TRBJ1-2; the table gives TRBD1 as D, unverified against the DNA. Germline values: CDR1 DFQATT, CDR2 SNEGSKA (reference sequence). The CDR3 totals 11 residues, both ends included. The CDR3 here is CSVTDNYGCTF.

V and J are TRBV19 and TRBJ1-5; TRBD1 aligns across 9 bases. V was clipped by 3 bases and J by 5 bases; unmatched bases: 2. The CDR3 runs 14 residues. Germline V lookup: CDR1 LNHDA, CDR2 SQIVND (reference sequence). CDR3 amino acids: CASSIGTGYQPQHF. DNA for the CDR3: TGTGCCAGTAGTATCGGGACAGGGTATCAGCCCCAGCATTTT.

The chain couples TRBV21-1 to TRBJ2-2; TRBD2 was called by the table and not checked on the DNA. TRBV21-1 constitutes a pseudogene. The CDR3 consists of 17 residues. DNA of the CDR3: TGTGCCAGCAGCTCCCGGACTAGCGGGAGAGGCACCGGGGAGCTGTTTTTT. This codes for CASSSRTSGRGTGELFF.

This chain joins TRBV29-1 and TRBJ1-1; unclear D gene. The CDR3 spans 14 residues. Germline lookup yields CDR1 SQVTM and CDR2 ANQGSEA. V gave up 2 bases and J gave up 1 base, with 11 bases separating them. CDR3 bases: TGCAGCGTTGAAAGTTTCCCAGGGAACACTGAAGCTTTCTTT. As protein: CSVESFPGNTEAFF.

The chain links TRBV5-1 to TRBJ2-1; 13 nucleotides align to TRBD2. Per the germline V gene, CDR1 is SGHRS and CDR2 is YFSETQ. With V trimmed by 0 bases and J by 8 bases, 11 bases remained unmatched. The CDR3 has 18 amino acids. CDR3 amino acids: CASSLGASGTSGNHEQFF. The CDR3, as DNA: TGCGCCAGCAGCTTGGGGGCCTCGGGGACTAGCGGGAACCATGAGCAGTTCTTC.

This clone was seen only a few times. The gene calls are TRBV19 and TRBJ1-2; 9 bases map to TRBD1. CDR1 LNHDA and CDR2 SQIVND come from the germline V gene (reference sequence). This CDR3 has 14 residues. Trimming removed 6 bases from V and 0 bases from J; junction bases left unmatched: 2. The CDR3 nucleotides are TGTGCCAGTAGACGGACAGGGGCTAACTATGGCTACACCTTC. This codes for CASRRTGANYGYTF.

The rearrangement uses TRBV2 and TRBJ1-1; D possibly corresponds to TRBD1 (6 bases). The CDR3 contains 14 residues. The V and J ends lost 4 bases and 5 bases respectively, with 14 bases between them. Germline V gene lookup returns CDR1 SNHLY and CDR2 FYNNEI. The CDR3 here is CASSVLGGDTEAFF. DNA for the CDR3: TGTGCCAGCAGTGTTTTAGGGGGAGATACTGAAGCTTTCTTT.

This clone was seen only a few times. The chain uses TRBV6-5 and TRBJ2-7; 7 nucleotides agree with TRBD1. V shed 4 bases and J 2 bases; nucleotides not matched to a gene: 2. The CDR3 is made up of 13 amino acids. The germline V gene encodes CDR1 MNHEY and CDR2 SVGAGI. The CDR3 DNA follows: TGTGCCAGCAGTTCGACAGGGACCTACGAGCAGTACTTC. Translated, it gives CASSSTGTYEQYF.

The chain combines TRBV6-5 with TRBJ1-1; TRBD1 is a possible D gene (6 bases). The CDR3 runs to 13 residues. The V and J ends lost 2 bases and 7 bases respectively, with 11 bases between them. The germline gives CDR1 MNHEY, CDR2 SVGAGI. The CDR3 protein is CASSYRGGGEAFF. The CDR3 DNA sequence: TGTGCCAGCAGTTACCGAGGGGGGGGTGAAGCTTTCTTT.

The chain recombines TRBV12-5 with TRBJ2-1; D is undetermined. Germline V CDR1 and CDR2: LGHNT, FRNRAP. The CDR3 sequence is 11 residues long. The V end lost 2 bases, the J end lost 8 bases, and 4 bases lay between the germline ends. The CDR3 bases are TGTGCTAGTGGTTTGTCCGATGAGCAGTTCTTC. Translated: CASGLSDEQFF.

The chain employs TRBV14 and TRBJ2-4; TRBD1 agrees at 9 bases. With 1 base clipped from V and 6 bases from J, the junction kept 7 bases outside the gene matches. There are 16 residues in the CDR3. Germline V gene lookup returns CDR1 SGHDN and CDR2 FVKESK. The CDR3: CASSQGQQGARNIQYF. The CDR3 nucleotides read TGTGCCAGCAGCCAAGGTCAACAGGGGGCAAGAAACATTCAGTACTTC.

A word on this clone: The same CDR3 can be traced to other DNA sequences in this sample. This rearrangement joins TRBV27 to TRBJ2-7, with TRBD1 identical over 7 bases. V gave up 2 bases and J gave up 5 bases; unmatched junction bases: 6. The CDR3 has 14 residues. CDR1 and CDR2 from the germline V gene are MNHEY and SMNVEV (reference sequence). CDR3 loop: CASSLRRRGHEQYF. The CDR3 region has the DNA TGTGCCAGCAGTTTAAGGAGAAGGGGGCACGAGCAGTACTTC.

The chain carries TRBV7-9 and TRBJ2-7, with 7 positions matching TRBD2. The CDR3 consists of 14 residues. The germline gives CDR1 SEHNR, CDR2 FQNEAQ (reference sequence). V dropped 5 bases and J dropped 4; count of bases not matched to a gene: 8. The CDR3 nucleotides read TGTGCCAGCAGCCGGGGAGGGCCTGTTTACGAGCAGTACTTC. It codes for CASSRGGPVYEQYF.

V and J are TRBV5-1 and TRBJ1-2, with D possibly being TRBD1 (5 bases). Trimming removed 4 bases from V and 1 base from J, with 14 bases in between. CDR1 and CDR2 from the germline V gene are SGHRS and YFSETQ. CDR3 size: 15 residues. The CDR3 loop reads CASSPRTLHNYGYTF. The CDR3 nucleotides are TGCGCCAGCAGCCCTAGGACACTACATAACTATGGCTACACCTTC.

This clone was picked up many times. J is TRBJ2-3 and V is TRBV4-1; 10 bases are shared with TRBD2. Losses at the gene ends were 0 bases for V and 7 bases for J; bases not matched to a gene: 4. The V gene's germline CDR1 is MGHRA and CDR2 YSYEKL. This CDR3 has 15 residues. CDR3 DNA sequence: TGCGCCAGCAGCCAAGAAGAGCGGGAGGGGTATACGCAGTATTTT. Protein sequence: CASSQEEREGYTQYF.

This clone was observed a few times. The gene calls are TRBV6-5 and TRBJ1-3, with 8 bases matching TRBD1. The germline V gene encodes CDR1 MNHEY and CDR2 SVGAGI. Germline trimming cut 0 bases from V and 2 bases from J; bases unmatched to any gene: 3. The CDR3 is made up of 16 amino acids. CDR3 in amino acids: CASSYSTGAPGNTIYF. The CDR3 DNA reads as TGTGCCAGCAGTTACTCGACAGGGGCTCCTGGAAACACCATATATTTT.

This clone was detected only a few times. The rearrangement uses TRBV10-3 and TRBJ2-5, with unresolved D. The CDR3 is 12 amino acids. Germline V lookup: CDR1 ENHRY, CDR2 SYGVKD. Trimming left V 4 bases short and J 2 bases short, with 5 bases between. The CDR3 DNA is TGTGCCATCAGTGGTACACAAGAGACCCAGTACTTC. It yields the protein CAISGTQETQYF.

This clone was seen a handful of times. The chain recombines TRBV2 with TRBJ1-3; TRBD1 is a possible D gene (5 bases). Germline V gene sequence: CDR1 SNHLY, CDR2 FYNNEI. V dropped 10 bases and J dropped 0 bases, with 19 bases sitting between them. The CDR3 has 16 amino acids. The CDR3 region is CATPKTTATSGNTIYF. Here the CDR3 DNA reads TGTGCCACCCCAAAGACGACAGCCACCTCTGGAAACACCATATATTTT.